This T cell receptor beta chain appears in the sequencing data of a study of spatial heterogeneity in lung cancer. General study results and limits: Of tumor T cells, an estimated coverage of 6.5% to 7% was reached for alpha chains and 13% to 15% for beta chains. Tumor mutation counts were tracked by expanded intratumoral alpha and beta TCR counts.

Noted time point: sample taken at primary tumor resection. The cohort: roughly 72 early-stage, untreated non-small cell lung cancer patients. A unique molecular identifier was attached to every TCR cDNA molecule. In TCRdb, the 5' RACE reads were re-called with MiXCR into one record per CDR3 protein. The sample yields around 9,300 distinct CDR3 sequences, around 51% seen once. To note about this clonotype: Antigen unknown.

The sequencing here drew on lung tumor tissue, taken at surgery. This clonotype was sampled from a female donor with early-stage non-small cell lung cancer.

DNA of the CDR3: TGTGCCAGCAGTTTAGGTTCGGAGCGGATAATGCTATACGAGCAGTACTTC. Translation gives CASSLGSERIMLYEQYF. This chain links TRBV12-3 or TRBV12-4 with TRBJ2-7, with D perhaps matching TRBD2 (5 bases). The CDR3 runs 17 residues. Deletions cut 1 base from V and 4 bases from J, with 20 bases between.